Shown below are 26 T cell receptor beta chains from a single sample sequenced in a study of immune evolution from preneoplasia to lung adenocarcinoma. Here immunoSEQ multiplex PCR was the method, and the copy in TCRdb shows in-frame clones only, minus some. The sample consists of about 21,000 clones, less than 80% of them appearing once. The sample taken for sequencing was FFPE invasive lung adenocarcinoma tissue. The receptors were gathered from a person aged 55 to 75 with lung adenocarcinoma.

The chain has TRBV11-2 and TRBJ2-7; no clear D. V dropped 5 bases and J dropped 6 bases, with 14 bases sitting between them. Germline V CDR1 and CDR2: SGHAT, FQNNGV. There are 13 residues in the CDR3. The CDR3 DNA reads as TGTGCCAGCAGCCTCCGACCAGTCGGCGAGCAGTACTTC. Its protein is CASSLRPVGEQYF.

The chain combines TRBV5-1 with TRBJ1-4, with a possible D match to TRBD1 (5 bases). This CDR3 has 16 residues. Per the germline V gene, CDR1 is SGHRS and CDR2 is YFSETQ. V lost 1 base to trimming and J lost 6 bases, with 16 bases between them. CDR3 residues: CASSLRGTLSDEKLFF. DNA of the CDR3: TGCGCCAGCAGCTTGAGGGGTACCCTCAGTGATGAAAAACTGTTTTTT.

The chain is built from TRBV7-2 and TRBJ2-1; perhaps TRBD1 as D (6 bases). V gave up 3 bases and J gave up 2 bases, with 8 bases separating them. The CDR3 covers 14 residues. Germline CDR1 is SGHTA and CDR2 is FQGNSA. The CDR3 bases are TGTGCCAGCAGCTTCAGGGACACCTACAATGAGCAGTTCTTC. Its protein is CASSFRDTYNEQFF.

This clone is labeled as medium-sized. This sequence joins TRBV6-5 and TRBJ2-7; D possibly corresponds to TRBD1 (6 bases). Germline V lookup: CDR1 MNHEY, CDR2 SVGAGI. V lost 4 bases and J 5 bases, leaving 9 bases between the germline ends. The CDR3 covers 12 residues. The CDR3 DNA sequence: TGTGCCAGCAGTTCGCGACAGGACGAGCAGTACTTC. Translated: CASSSRQDEQYF.

This clone was seen once. V gene TRBV10-3 combines with J gene TRBJ1-2; D unclear. This CDR3 spans 13 amino acids. V dropped 3 bases and J dropped 6 bases, with 11 bases sitting between them. CDR1 ENHRY and CDR2 SYGVKD come from the germline V gene. The CDR3 region has the DNA TGTGCCATCAGTGAAGGTTTATCCAATGGCTACACCTTC. Protein sequence: CAISEGLSNGYTF.

The chain couples TRBV27 to TRBJ2-2; D unresolved. CDR1 is MNHEY, CDR2 SMNVEV, per germline (reference sequence). The CDR3 extends over 17 amino acids. The V gene lost 0 bases and the J gene lost 4 bases, with 15 bases spanning the gap. Here the CDR3 DNA reads TGTGCCAGCAGTTTATCCGGCCCAGTTATTAGCACCGGGGAGCTGTTTTTT. It codes for CASSLSGPVISTGELFF.

The V call is TRBV10-3, the J call TRBJ2-3; D may be TRBD2 (6 bases). The germline V and J ends were trimmed by 6 bases and 0 bases, with 13 bases remaining between them. The CDR3 runs 15 residues. Germline CDR1 is ENHRY and CDR2 is SYGVKD. The CDR3 DNA sequence: TGTGCCATCAGGCGGGACTCGACTAGCACAGATACGCAGTATTTT. It is translated as CAIRRDSTSTDTQYF.

This clone was detected only once. The gene calls are TRBV6-4 and TRBJ1-1; 8 nucleotides line up with TRBD1. The CDR3 has 14 amino acids. The V gene end was trimmed by 4 bases and the J gene end by 3 bases; junction bases not matched to a gene: 4. Germline CDR1 and CDR2: MRHNA and SNTAGT. CDR3: CASSAMTGDTEAFF. The CDR3 nucleotides are TGTGCCAGCAGTGCCATGACAGGGGACACTGAAGCTTTCTTT.

The CDR3 reads CASSPQNRVSAFF. The CDR3 DNA reads TGTGCCAGCAGTCCCCAAAACAGGGTTAGTGCTTTCTTT. The gene calls are TRBV6-5 and TRBJ1-1; D might be TRBD1 (6 bases). Trimming cost V 5 bases and J 11 bases, with 18 bases left between them. The CDR3 runs 13 residues. Germline V gene sequence: CDR1 MNHEY, CDR2 SVGAGI.

The V gene is TRBV7-3, the J gene TRBJ2-2, with D possibly matching TRBD2 (6 bases). V was cut by 3 bases and J by 5 bases, with 16 bases left in between. Germline V lookup: CDR1 SGHTA, CDR2 FQGTGA. The CDR3 has 16 amino acids. The CDR3 reads CASSFRVGGGTGELFF. CDR3 nucleotides: TGTGCCAGCAGCTTTAGGGTGGGAGGAGGAACCGGGGAGCTGTTTTTT.

V gene TRBV2 combines with J gene TRBJ1-5, with D unclear. The germline CDR1 and CDR2 sequences are SNHLY and FYNNEI. V was clipped by 4 bases and J by 6 bases, with 10 bases between them. This CDR3 contains 13 residues. The CDR3 DNA reads as TGTGCCAGCAGTGTAACAGAGGGTCAGCCCCAGCATTTT. Its protein is CASSVTEGQPQHF.

This clone showed up just once. The gene calls are TRBV5-4 and TRBJ2-1, with D hard to call. This CDR3 comprises 16 residues. The germline V gene encodes CDR1 SGHNT and CDR2 YYREEE (reference sequence). Trimming removed 0 bases at V and 8 bases at J, with 18 bases between. CDR3 amino acids: CASSLEVRVTEHEQFF. CDR3 sequence (DNA): TGTGCCAGCAGCTTGGAGGTTAGAGTCACGGAACATGAGCAGTTCTTC.

The chain recombines TRBV6-1 with TRBJ2-7, with 11 bases fitting TRBD2. V was clipped by 6 bases and J by 2 bases; unmatched bases: 6. Germline V gene data show CDR1 as MNHNS and CDR2 as SASEGT. This CDR3 is 15 amino acids long. This CDR3 reads CASRKDSGGAYEQYF. CDR3 sequence (DNA): TGTGCCAGCAGGAAGGATAGCGGGGGGGCCTACGAGCAGTACTTC.

The V call is TRBV28, the J call TRBJ2-7; D might be TRBD2 (6 bases). The CDR3 runs 16 residues. Trimming took off 6 bases at V and 4 bases at J, with 22 bases between the two ends. Germline lookup yields CDR1 MDHEN and CDR2 SYDVKM. Here the CDR3 DNA reads TGTGCCAGCAGATCCGTGGCAGGGACTCCTACATACGAGCAGTACTTC. Translating gives CASRSVAGTPTYEQYF.

The chain links TRBV11-2 to TRBJ2-2; 10 bases line up with TRBD2. CDR3 length: 19 amino acids. Germline V gene sequence: CDR1 SGHAT, CDR2 FQNNGV. J gave up 2 bases and V 4 bases, and 13 bases lay outside the gene matches. Here the CDR3 reads CASSSKLLLLAGNTGELFF. The CDR3 DNA sequence: TGTGCCAGCAGCTCAAAACTCCTCCTACTAGCGGGAAACACCGGGGAGCTGTTTTTT.

The chain employs TRBV2 and TRBJ2-3; D ambiguous. V was cut by 7 bases and J by 1 base, with 3 bases left in between. CDR1 and CDR2 from the germline V gene are SNHLY and FYNNEI. The CDR3 runs to 11 residues. CDR3 DNA: TGTGCCAGCACTGGCACAGATACGCAGTATTTT. This gives the protein CASTGTDTQYF.

V usage is TRBV4-2 and J usage is TRBJ2-2; D is ambiguous. The CDR3 covers 16 residues. Trimming removed 0 bases at V and 5 bases at J, with 13 bases between. In germline, CDR1 is LGHNA, CDR2 YNFKEQ. The CDR3 loop is CASSQDGQVYTGELFF. In DNA form, the CDR3 reads TGTGCCAGCAGCCAAGATGGGCAGGTTTATACCGGGGAGCTGTTTTTT.

V usage is TRBV28 and J usage is TRBJ2-7; TRBD1 matches at 7 bases. The junction had 14 bases not matched to a gene; V was cut back by 6 bases and J by 3 bases. Germline V gene lookup returns CDR1 MDHEN and CDR2 SYDVKM. This CDR3 comprises 16 residues. The CDR3 coding sequence is TGTGCCAGCAGCCGCGAGGGACAGACAAGACACTACGAGCAGTACTTC. This gives the protein CASSREGQTRHYEQYF. The whole variable domain, remainder taken from reference TRBV28 and TRBJ2-7, is DVKVTQSSRYLVKRTGEKVFLECVQDMDHENMFWYRQDPGLGLRLIYFSYDVKMKEKGDIPEGYSVSREKKERFSLILESASTNQTSMYLCASSREGQTRHYEQYFGPGTRLTVT.

This clone appeared a few times. This CDR3 is CSVEGLASTDTQYF. Here the CDR3 DNA reads TGCAGCGTTGAGGGACTAGCTAGCACAGATACGCAGTATTTT. The chain is built from TRBV29-1 and TRBJ2-3, with 9 bases lining up with TRBD2. The germline V gene has CDR1 SQVTM and CDR2 ANQGSEA. The CDR3 consists of 14 residues. V dropped 3 bases and J dropped 0; count of bases not matched to a gene: 1.

J is TRBJ2-2 and V is TRBV5-4; 15 bases align to TRBD2. The CDR3 covers 16 residues. Germline V lookup: CDR1 SGHNT, CDR2 YYREEE (reference sequence). After removal of 4 bases from V and 8 bases from J, the junction contained 6 bases not matched to a gene. The CDR3 nucleotides are TGTGCCAGCAGCCCCGGACTAGCGGGAGGGGGTGGGGAGCTGTTTTTT. Translation: CASSPGLAGGGGELFF.

This chain connects TRBV10-3 to TRBJ2-5; possible D gene TRBD1, 5 bases. Trimming took off 5 bases at V and 3 bases at J, with 10 bases between the two ends. Germline V CDR1 and CDR2: ENHRY, SYGVKD. This CDR3 region has 13 residues. As DNA, the CDR3 is TGTGCCATCAGTAGACAGCGAGAAGAGACCCAGTACTTC. Translating it yields CAISRQREETQYF.

The V and J genes are TRBV6-5 and TRBJ2-2; D perhaps matches TRBD2 (6 bases). Per germline, CDR1 MNHEY and CDR2 SVGAGI. CDR3 length: 13 residues. This CDR3 reads CAARRGNTGELFF. In DNA form, the CDR3 reads TGTGCAGCCCGGCGGGGGAACACCGGGGAGCTGTTTTTT.

This sequence joins TRBV18 and TRBJ2-1, with 7 bases aligning to TRBD2. The trim removed 2 bases at V and 5 bases at J, leaving 6 bases unmatched. This CDR3 comprises 15 residues. In germline, CDR1 is KGHSH, CDR2 LQKENI. The CDR3 nucleotides are TGTGCCAGCTCACCAAGCACGGGAGGCCACAATGAGCAGTTCTTC. It is translated as CASSPSTGGHNEQFF.

This CDR3 is CASSFSADRVPGYTF. The CDR3 nucleotides are TGTGCCAGCAGTTTCTCCGCGGACAGGGTACCCGGCTACACCTTC. The chain uses TRBV6-6 and TRBJ1-2; TRBD1 aligns across 8 bases. V shed 4 bases, J shed 8 bases, and the junction held 12 bases outside the gene matches. The CDR3 sequence is 15 residues long. Germline V gene data show CDR1 as MNHNY and CDR2 as SVGAGI (reference sequence).

The chain is built from TRBV14 and TRBJ1-2; D might be TRBD1 (5 bases). Looked up from germline, CDR1 is SGHDN and CDR2 is FVKESK. V was trimmed by 4 bases and J by 4 bases, leaving 7 bases between them. The CDR3 has 12 residues. The CDR3: CASSPGTYGYTF. The CDR3 DNA follows: TGTGCCAGCAGCCCCGGGACCTATGGCTACACCTTC.

This clone showed up just once. J is TRBJ2-1 and V is TRBV30; D is unclear. CDR1 and CDR2 from the germline V gene are GTSNPN and SVGIG (reference sequence). V was clipped by 5 bases and J by 10 bases, with 15 bases between them. The CDR3 covers 12 residues. The CDR3 here is CAWEAVAREQFF. The CDR3 region has the DNA TGTGCCTGGGAAGCCGTGGCCCGGGAGCAGTTCTTC.